This TCR beta chain was captured by sequencing in a study of spatial heterogeneity in lung cancer (dated by TCRdb to 2018 to 2020). In the study overall: Beta-chain transcripts were consistently detected in greater numbers than alpha-chain transcripts, which likely reflected higher beta-chain transcript abundance. In the raw uncorrected reads, each unique combination of TCR and UMI appeared on average more than ten times. In non-small cell lung cancer, the study made a quantitative comparison of TCR alpha and beta repertoires among multiple tumor regions, matched nontumor lung and blood. The study linked features of the TCR repertoire to counts of nonsynonymous mutations, which were determined by whole-exome sequencing of tumor tissue. At surgery, around 200 tumor regions, approximately 64 matched nontumor lung samples and about 56 PBMC samples were TCR-sequenced for both alpha and beta chains.

From a lookup of the germline V gene (reference sequence), CDR1 and CDR2 are LNHDA and SQIVND. V and J lose 3 bases and 0 bases, and a span of 6 bases separates them. Counted from cysteine to phenylalanine, this CDR3 has 15 amino acids. Only the CDR3 part of the read is kept: 45 bases, read in frame from the first base. Sample time point, as interpreted from the label and publication: sample taken at primary tumor resection. The donors were some 70 patients from the lung TRACERx cohort who had early-stage, untreated non-small cell lung cancer. TCR sequencing used whole RNA extracted from tumor and nontumor lung tissue, or from cryopreserved PBMC samples, without cell sorting. A patient was chosen for TCR sequencing only when enough RNA was available from at least two tumor regions. A few counts support this clonotype. It has no known antigen specificity. It has no much larger one-base neighbor in the sample; base qualities were not kept.

Libraries were built with 5' RACE. Sequencing took place on a NextSeq 500. To allow correction of PCR and sequencing errors, the TCR library protocol tagged every TCR cDNA molecule with a unique molecular identifier. In the authors' own workflow: TCR identification, UMI-based error correction and CDR3 extraction were all carried out with Decombinator tools. TCRs above a frequency of 2 per 1,000, corresponding to the top 1% of the tumor frequency distribution, were defined as expanded. Renyi diversity was calculated using the R vegan package after each repertoire was subsampled 100 times to 5,000 TCRs. To build CDR3 similarity networks, amino acid triplet string-kernel similarity was used, and CDR3s were connected when their pairwise similarity was above 0.82. TCRdb reran the public reads through fastp at Q25 and MiXCR, keeping productive beta chains. For every CDR3 protein sequence, its rows merge into one entry that carries the most common genes and DNA. What appears here as the V and J calls and clone size reflects TCRdb's work, not the paper's. This sample holds about 22,000 distinct CDR3 sequences; less than 6% were observed only once. The ten top clones hold 30% to 35% of the sample.

What the work shows at the level of the full study, not this receptor alone: Additional single-cell paired TCR alpha and beta sequencing was considered necessary to confirm, at a functional level, the hypothesis that regional TCRs recognize regional mutations. Ubiquitous expanded tumor TCRs were detected in blood more often at tumor resection than at routine follow-up.

Material: PBMCs, obtained at surgery. The TCR was taken from a male donor with early-stage non-small cell lung cancer. This chain joins TRBV19 to TRBJ2-6; the D gene lacks a confident call. The DNA sequence reads TGTGCCAGTAGTATCTCGGGCTCTGGGGCCAACGTCCTGACTTTC. It translates to CASSISGSGANVLTF.